One and the same sample provided the 15 T cell receptor beta chains below, sequenced in a study of cytotoxic CD8 clonotypes in ibrutinib-treated CLL. Assay used: immunoSEQ multiplex PCR; TCRdb lists only in-frame clones, some missing. The table shows roughly 200,000 clones, with roughly 65% occurring only once. This specimen consisted of PBMCs, obtained after 12 months of ibrutinib treatment. All receptors derive from a human donor with chronic lymphocytic leukemia.

The rearrangement joins TRBV18 to TRBJ2-5, with 10 bases lining up with TRBD2. Germline CDR1 is KGHSH and CDR2 is LQKENI. The CDR3 sequence is 17 residues long. The J segment lost 2 bases and the V segment lost 3 bases, leaving 9 bases of the junction unmatched. The DNA for the CDR3 is TGTGCCAGCTCACCCCAACCGCCTAGCGGGAGACAAGAGACCCAGTACTTC. The encoded protein is CASSPQPPSGRQETQYF.

The chain employs TRBV13 and TRBJ2-5; TRBD2 agrees at 11 bases. The CDR3 contains 16 residues. The J segment lost 5 bases and the V segment lost 5 bases, leaving 10 bases of the junction unmatched. Looked up from germline, CDR1 is PRHDT and CDR2 is FYEKMQ (reference sequence). DNA of the CDR3: TGTGCCAGCAGCACTCTTACTAGCGGGAGAGGGGAGACCCAGTACTTC. Its protein product is CASSTLTSGRGETQYF.

The gene calls are TRBV30 and TRBJ1-3; TRBD1 is a possible D gene (5 bases). Germline CDR1 and CDR2: GTSNPN and SVGIG (reference sequence). The CDR3 sequence is 15 residues long. The V and J ends lost 1 base and 0 bases respectively, with 10 bases between them. CDR3 region: CAWSAGGPSGNTIYF. CDR3 DNA sequence: TGTGCCTGGAGTGCGGGGGGACCCTCTGGAAACACCATATATTTT.

This chain uses TRBV5-1 with TRBJ2-7, with D possibly TRBD2 on 5 matching bases. CDR1 and CDR2 (germline): SGHRS, YFSETQ. The CDR3 runs to 15 residues. V lost 5 bases to trimming and J lost 6 bases, with 21 bases between them. Written as DNA, the CDR3 is TGCGCCAGCAGTTCGGTCGAGGGAGCTTTAATCGAGCAGTACTTC. This encodes CASSSVEGALIEQYF.

In its sample, this clone was seen a few times. The V gene is TRBV12-5, the J gene TRBJ1-1; D is ambiguous. The germline V gene has CDR1 LGHNT and CDR2 FRNRAP. The CDR3 sequence is 11 residues long. Trimming cost V 6 bases and J 3 bases, with 5 bases left between them. The CDR3 DNA reads as TGTGCTAGTGGGCCAGACACTGAAGCTTTCTTT. Translating it yields CASGPDTEAFF. The full variable domain, in which reference TRBV12-5 and TRBJ1-1 provide the parts outside the CDR3, is DARVTQTPRHKVTEMGQEVTMRCQPILGHNTVFWYRQTMMQGLELLAYFRNRAPLDDSGMPKDRFSAEMPDATLATLKIQPSEPRDSAVYFCASGPDTEAFFGQGTRLTVV.

The genes are TRBV5-1 and TRBJ2-5; 8 bases are a match to TRBD1. This CDR3 region has 16 residues. Germline V gives CDR1 SGHRS, CDR2 YFSETQ. Trimming took 4 bases from V and 0 from J; bases not matched to a gene: 8. The CDR3 DNA reads as TGCGCCAGCAGCCCAGGGGACAGGCAGTACCAAGAGACCCAGTACTTC. Translating gives CASSPGDRQYQETQYF.

The V call is TRBV30, the J call TRBJ1-2; perhaps TRBD1 as D (6 bases). V was cut by 8 bases and J by 7 bases, with 23 bases left in between. Germline V gives CDR1 GTSNPN, CDR2 SVGIG (reference sequence). The CDR3 sequence is 14 residues long. CDR3 protein: CALQGGGKRVGYTF. CDR3 bases: TGTGCCCTACAGGGAGGAGGGAAGAGGGTTGGCTACACCTTC.

This chain uses TRBV5-3 with TRBJ1-1; no firm D call. TRBV5-3 belongs to the ORF category, with a function that is uncertain. CDR3 length: 14 amino acids. Trimming cost V 0 bases and J 4 bases, with 10 bases left between them. The chain's CDR3 is CARSLAAGSTEAFF. CDR3 DNA: TGTGCCAGAAGCTTGGCTGCAGGCAGCACTGAAGCTTTCTTT.

J is TRBJ2-2 and V is TRBV18; 7 bases line up with TRBD1. J was trimmed by 2 bases and V by 4 bases; bases with no gene match: 7. Germline loops: CDR1 KGHSH, CDR2 LQKENI. The CDR3 contains 16 residues. In nucleotides, the CDR3 is TGTGCCAGCTCACTCTCGACAGGGTACAACACCGGGGAGCTGTTTTTT. Translated: CASSLSTGYNTGELFF.

V is TRBV7-3 and J is TRBJ1-1; D not resolved. CDR3 length: 13 amino acids. Trimming pared 2 bases from V and 5 bases from J, leaving 9 bases between. Germline CDR1 and CDR2: SGHTA and FQGTGA. In DNA, the CDR3 is TGTGCCAGCAGCTTACAGTTTTATACTGAAGCTTTCTTT. This gives the protein CASSLQFYTEAFF.

This clone was seen a few times. The chain carries TRBV2 and TRBJ2-7; 9 bases are shared with TRBD1. This CDR3 has 15 amino acids. Trimming removed 3 bases from V and 4 bases from J; junction bases left unmatched: 7. Germline CDR1 is SNHLY and CDR2 is FYNNEI. The CDR3 protein is CASSDGLGQGYEQYF. In nucleotides, the CDR3 is TGTGCCAGCAGTGACGGGTTGGGACAGGGATACGAGCAGTACTTC.

This clone is a singleton in its sample. The J gene is TRBJ2-1, the V gene TRBV11-2; no clear D gene. CDR3 length: 12 residues. In germline, CDR1 is SGHAT, CDR2 FQNNGV. V was cut by 5 bases and J by 9 bases, with 11 bases left in between. CDR3 sequence (DNA): TGTGCCAGCAGCCGATTAACGGGTGAGCAGTTCTTC. The encoded protein is CASSRLTGEQFF.

The chain combines TRBV25-1 with TRBJ2-3, with TRBD2 matching 12 bases. The germline CDR1 and CDR2 sequences are MGHDK and SYGVNS. The CDR3 spans 16 residues. V gave up 4 bases and J gave up 5 bases; unmatched junction bases: 7. The CDR3 here is CASSGLLAGGRDTQYF. CDR3 bases: TGTGCCAGCAGTGGGCTACTAGCGGGGGGTAGAGATACGCAGTATTTT.

This chain joins TRBV5-8 and TRBJ1-1; D not resolved. Trimming took 1 base from V and 8 from J, leaving 9 bases between them. Germline values: CDR1 SGHTS, CDR2 YDEGEE. There are 12 residues in the CDR3. The CDR3 region is CASSLSHREAFF. The DNA for the CDR3 is TGTGCCAGCAGCTTGTCTCACAGAGAAGCTTTCTTT.

J is TRBJ1-5 and V is TRBV27; 8 bases agree with TRBD1. The germline gives CDR1 MNHEY, CDR2 SMNVEV (reference sequence). With V trimmed by 7 bases and J by 3 bases, 8 bases remained unmatched. The CDR3 spans 15 residues. The CDR3 loop is CASTRTGTLNQPQHF. CDR3 sequence (DNA): TGTGCCAGCACCCGGACAGGGACCCTCAATCAGCCCCAGCATTTT.